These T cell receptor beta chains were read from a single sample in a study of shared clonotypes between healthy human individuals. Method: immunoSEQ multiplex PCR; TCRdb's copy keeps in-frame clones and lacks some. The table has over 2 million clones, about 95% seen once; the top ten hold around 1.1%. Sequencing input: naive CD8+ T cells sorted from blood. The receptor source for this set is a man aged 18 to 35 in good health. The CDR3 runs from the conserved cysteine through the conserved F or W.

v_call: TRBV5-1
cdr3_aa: CASSLEGQGTEAFF

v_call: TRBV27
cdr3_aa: CASSPTLGTQYF

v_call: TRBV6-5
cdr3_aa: CASRVTSEAAYEQYF

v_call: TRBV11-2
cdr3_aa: CASSLGPGPKGPYNSPLHF

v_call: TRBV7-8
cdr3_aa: CASSLGLDRGEETQYF

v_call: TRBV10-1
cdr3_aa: CASSESGASYEQYF

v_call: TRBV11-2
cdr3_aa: CASSLITGPTAAQYF

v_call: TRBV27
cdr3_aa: CASSYSTPHLYGYTF

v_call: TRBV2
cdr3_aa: CASSAGASYNEQFF

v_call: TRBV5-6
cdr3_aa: CASSAFDATYEQYF

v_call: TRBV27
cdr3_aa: CASSSLLPDTQYF

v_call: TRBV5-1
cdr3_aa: CASSWFEVGNTEAFF

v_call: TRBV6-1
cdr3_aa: CASRHRGPYEQYF

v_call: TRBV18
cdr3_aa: CASSPNPRDRYSGLHF

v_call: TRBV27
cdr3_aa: CASSFYRGGETQYF

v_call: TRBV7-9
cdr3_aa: CASSLGAGVGEKLFF

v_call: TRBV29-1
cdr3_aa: CSVDTGSSYEQYF

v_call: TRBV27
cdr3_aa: CASSLSTPRGTEAFF

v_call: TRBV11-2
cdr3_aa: CASSLVGGGNTGELFF

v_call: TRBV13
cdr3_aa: CASSLDRLSGNTIYF

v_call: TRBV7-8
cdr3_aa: CASTPGPSSYEQYF

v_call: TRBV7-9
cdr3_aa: CASSLAAGGSTDTQYF

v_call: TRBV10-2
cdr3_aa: CASSVGLAGGPSYNEQFF

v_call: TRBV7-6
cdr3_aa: CASSPYTGLSSYNEQFF

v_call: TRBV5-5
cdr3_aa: CASSAGQGVETQYF

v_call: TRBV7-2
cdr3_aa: CASSLDSPSYEQYF

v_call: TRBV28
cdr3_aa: CASSLSLLTGELFF

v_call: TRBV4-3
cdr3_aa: CASSPLGTSGAVADTQYF

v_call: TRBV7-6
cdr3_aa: CASSPQGDGYGYTF

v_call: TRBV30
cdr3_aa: CAWSVHSGLYNEQFF

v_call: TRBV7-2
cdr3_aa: CASSLRLGGSGNTIYF

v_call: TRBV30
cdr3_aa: CAWSGPGQGSGNTIYF

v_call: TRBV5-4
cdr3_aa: CASSLLGQGYTF

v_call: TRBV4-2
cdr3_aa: CASSQVGTTDTQYF

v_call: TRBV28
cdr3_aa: CASSLAGGVFETQYF

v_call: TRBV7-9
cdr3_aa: CASSTGTVVQGSLFSVQYF

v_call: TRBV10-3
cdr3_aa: CAISEDAGLNTEAFF

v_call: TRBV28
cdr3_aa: CASRPSGNTGELFF

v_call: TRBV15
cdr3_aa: CATRTVNTEAFF

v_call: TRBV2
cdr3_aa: CASSFRGEAYEQYF

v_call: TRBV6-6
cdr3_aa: CASTLVATNEKLFF

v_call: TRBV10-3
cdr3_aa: CAISADGYYEQYF

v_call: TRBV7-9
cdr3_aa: CASSSSRHRRFNEQFF

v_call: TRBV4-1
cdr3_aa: CASSQVELDFSYEQYF

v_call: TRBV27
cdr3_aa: CASSPTGTGDTEAFF

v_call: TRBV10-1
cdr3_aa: CASSEYPGLNTEAFF

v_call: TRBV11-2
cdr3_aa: CASSFLAASTDTQYF

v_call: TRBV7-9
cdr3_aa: CASSPGEKGRGELFF

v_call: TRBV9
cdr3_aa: CASSVGAGSQETQYF

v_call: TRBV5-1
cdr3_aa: CASRGGGEQYF

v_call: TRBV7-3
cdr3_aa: CASSRGGSMTQYF

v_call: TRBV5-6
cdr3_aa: CASSWDRNTYEQYF

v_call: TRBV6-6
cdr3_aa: CASSSGGAKNIQYF

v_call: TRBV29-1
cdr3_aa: CSVAVGQGGGFF

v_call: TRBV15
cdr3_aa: CATSTTLGEGATDTQYF

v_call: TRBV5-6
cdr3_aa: CASSLVGAREQYF

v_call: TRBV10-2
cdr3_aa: CASSASLADSYNEQFF